Listed here are 11 T cell receptor beta chains from one sample, sequenced in a study of shared clonotypes between healthy human individuals. Here immunoSEQ multiplex PCR was the method, and the copy in TCRdb shows in-frame clones only, minus some. The data show over 850,000 clones, with around three quarters seen just once and roughly 0.65% held by the top ten. Sample: memory CD4+ T cells from PBMCs. Stated subset: CD45RA-negative fraction. These receptors all stem from a young man in good health. Some clones in this sample may be carry-over from other donors' samples.

V usage is TRBV7-2 and J usage is TRBJ1-1, with a weak D call TRBD1 (6 bases). This CDR3 region has 13 residues. The germline V gene has CDR1 SGHTA and CDR2 FQGNSA. Trimming shortened V by 6 bases and J by 1 base, and 9 bases separated the two germline ends. CDR3 loop: CASRATGNTEAFF. CDR3 nucleotide sequence: TGTGCCAGCAGGGCGACAGGGAACACTGAAGCTTTCTTT.

The chain combines TRBV7-2 with TRBJ2-1; D uncertain. Germline-derived CDR1 and CDR2 are SGHTA and FQGNSA. The CDR3 is 14 amino acids. V lost 1 base and J 6 bases, leaving 10 bases between the germline ends. The CDR3 region is CASSLESVFNEQFF. The CDR3 DNA reads as TGTGCCAGCAGCTTAGAGTCGGTGTTCAATGAGCAGTTCTTC.

This clone has just one count. The gene calls are TRBV6-6 and TRBJ2-7; 7 bases match TRBD2. The V and J ends lost 6 bases and 3 bases, in that order; junction bases with no gene match: 11. This CDR3 has 15 amino acids. CDR1 MNHNY and CDR2 SVGAGI come from the germline V gene (reference sequence). This CDR3 is CASSRRGTTLYEQYF. The CDR3 DNA follows: TGTGCCAGCAGCCGGCGCGGGACTACCCTCTACGAGCAGTACTTC.

This sequence joins TRBV27 and TRBJ2-3; 9 nucleotides align to TRBD2. The germline V gene has CDR1 MNHEY and CDR2 SMNVEV (reference sequence). The CDR3 is 16 amino acids. V lost 8 bases and J lost 6; bases outside the gene matches: 15. The CDR3 region is CASGEREAPREDTQYF. The CDR3, as DNA: TGTGCCAGCGGGGAGCGGGAGGCTCCGAGAGAGGATACGCAGTATTTT.

This chain links TRBV6-5 with TRBJ1-4, with D possibly matching TRBD1 (5 bases). The CDR3 sequence is 13 residues long. V dropped 6 bases and J dropped 8 bases, with 13 bases sitting between them. Germline CDR1 reads MNHEY; CDR2 reads SVGAGI. The CDR3 loop is CASSLGRDEKLFF. The CDR3 coding sequence is TGTGCCAGCAGCCTCGGACGGGACGAAAAACTGTTTTTT.

CDR3 region: CASSYSSTRDQPQHF. CDR3 in DNA: TGTGCCAGCAGTTACTCGAGTACCCGAGATCAGCCCCAGCATTTT. V and J are TRBV6-6 and TRBJ1-5; D is uncertain. The germline gives CDR1 MNHNY, CDR2 SVGAGI (reference sequence). CDR3 size: 15 residues. Trimming stripped 0 bases from V and 5 bases from J, with 11 bases between.

The sample holds one count of this clone. V and J are TRBV28 and TRBJ1-1, with TRBD1 as a possible D gene (5 bases). CDR1 is MDHEN, CDR2 SYDVKM, per germline. The CDR3 covers 14 residues. V was cut by 3 bases and J by 0 bases, with 8 bases left in between. CDR3 residues: CASSLVQVNTEAFF. In DNA form, the CDR3 reads TGTGCCAGCAGTTTGGTACAGGTGAACACTGAAGCTTTCTTT.

Turning to this clone: This sequence may be a read error, since a much larger clone differs from it by one base. The V and J genes are TRBV10-3 and TRBJ2-2; 7 bases match TRBD1. Trimming took 10 bases from V and 0 from J; bases not matched to a gene: 5. Germline CDR1 and CDR2: ENHRY and SYGVKD. The length of the CDR3 is 14 residues. This CDR3 is CASAGTANTGELFF. The CDR3 DNA follows: TGTGCCAGCGCCGGGACAGCGAACACCGGGGAGCTGTTTTTT.

CDR3 DNA: TGTGCCAGCAGCTGGGGACTAGCGGGAGGGTGGAACACCGGGGAGCTGTTTTTT. Translating it yields CASSWGLAGGWNTGELFF. The rearrangement links TRBV7-9 to TRBJ2-2; 16 bases fit TRBD2. Unmatched junction bases numbered 3, after V lost 4 bases and J lost 1 base. The germline V gene has CDR1 SEHNR and CDR2 FQNEAQ (reference sequence). This CDR3 spans 18 amino acids.

The chain's CDR3 is CSARDWTEAFF. The CDR3 DNA is TGCAGTGCTAGAGATTGGACTGAAGCTTTCTTT. The chain carries TRBV20-1 and TRBJ1-1, with D uncertain. The CDR3 has 11 residues. V shed 0 bases and J shed 5 bases, with 4 bases lying between them. The germline V gene encodes CDR1 DFQATT and CDR2 SNEGSKA (reference sequence).

In the case of this clone: This CDR3 is also generated by other DNA sequences in the sample. V gene TRBV28 combines with J gene TRBJ2-7, with 7 bases that match TRBD1. Germline CDR1 MDHEN, CDR2 SYDVKM. J gave up 4 bases and V 4 bases, and 7 bases lay outside the gene matches. This CDR3 has 14 residues. This CDR3 is CASSSPGQRYEQYF. CDR3 DNA: TGTGCCAGCAGTTCCCCGGGACAGAGGTACGAGCAGTACTTC.